These 31 T cell receptor beta chains originate from one sample sequenced in a study of CD8+CD57+ T cells in acquired aplastic anemia. Genomic DNA served as template for TCR beta VDJ and CDR3 profiling. From the reads, TCRdb called clonotypes with MiXCR, one entry per CDR3 protein. This repertoire shows about 220,000 distinct CDR3 sequences, 34% found once; its top ten account for approximately 1.2%. Sequencing was carried out using sorted CD4+, CD8+, or CD8+CD57+ T cells (not recorded which) from PBMCs. Receptors were obtained from a human donor in good health, serving as a control.

This clonotype was counted ten times or more. The chain carries TRBV20-1 and TRBJ1-2; possibly TRBD1 for D (5 bases). Germline V gene data show CDR1 as DFQATT and CDR2 as SNEGSKA (reference sequence). The CDR3 is made up of 14 amino acids. The V and J ends lost 1 base and 8 bases respectively, with 17 bases between them. CDR3 residues: CSARVPMGDQGYTF. The CDR3 region has the DNA TGCAGTGCTAGAGTCCCTATGGGGGACCAAGGCTACACCTTC.

This clonotype was recorded at least ten times. This chain uses TRBV5-1 with TRBJ2-1; tentative D call: TRBD1 (5 bases). The CDR3 runs 14 residues. V shed 3 bases and J shed 6 bases, with 13 bases lying between them. Germline CDR1 and CDR2: SGHRS and YFSETQ. This CDR3 is CASSWGTGSNEQFF. DNA of the CDR3: TGCGCCAGCAGCTGGGGAACAGGATCCAATGAGCAGTTCTTC.

A note on this clonotype: The junction and the germline gene differ at one end; a read error may be behind it. The gene calls are TRBV7-3 and TRBJ1-5, with D hard to call. CDR1 SGHTA and CDR2 FQGTGA come from the germline V gene. There are 9 residues in the CDR3. The CDR3, as DNA: TGTGCCAGCAGCTTAGCGGGCGGTTTT. Protein product: CASSLAGGF.

This clonotype appeared many times. This chain joins TRBV2 and TRBJ2-3, with 9 bases lining up with TRBD2. V lost 8 bases to trimming and J lost 10 bases; unmatched junction nucleotides: 10. In germline, CDR1 is SNHLY, CDR2 FYNNEI. The CDR3 is 13 residues long. CDR3 sequence (DNA): TGTGCCAGCGGGTGGCGGGGGGGGAGGTCGCAGTATTTT. As protein: CASGWRGGRSQYF.

To note about this clonotype: This CDR3 is missing its conserved last phenylalanine or tryptophan, likely due to a read error. This rearrangement joins TRBV7-3 to TRBJ2-7, with a possible D match to TRBD1 (6 bases). V was shortened by 2 bases and J by 7 bases, with 12 bases between the two germline ends. The V gene's germline CDR1 is SGHTA and CDR2 FQGTGA. The CDR3 consists of 13 residues. CDR3 in DNA: TGTGCCAGCAGCTTAGACAGGTATAGGGAGCAGTACCTC. It specifies CASSLDRYREQYL.

The table lists this clonotype with a few counts. The rearrangement uses TRBV7-9 and TRBJ2-5, with 7 bases fitting TRBD1. J gave up 2 bases and V 4 bases, and 7 bases lay outside the gene matches. The CDR3 has 15 amino acids. CDR1 and CDR2 (germline): SEHNR, FQNEAQ (reference sequence). CDR3 protein: CASSSRQGWQETQYF. The CDR3 nucleotides read TGTGCCAGCAGCTCCCGACAGGGTTGGCAAGAGACCCAGTACTTC.

This clonotype was seen repeatedly, ten times or more. The chain recombines TRBV19 with TRBJ1-5; no definite D call. The CDR3 runs to 14 residues. Germline V CDR1 and CDR2: LNHDA, SQIVND (reference sequence). V lost 1 base, J lost 5 bases, and 9 bases lay in between. The CDR3 here is CASSIVTGYQPQHF. In DNA form, the CDR3 reads TGTGCCAGTAGTATAGTGACCGGGTATCAGCCCCAGCATTTT.

The chain uses TRBV5-1 and TRBJ1-1, with 12 nucleotides matching TRBD1. Trimming cost V 2 bases and J 4 bases; bases outside gene matches: 6. From germline, CDR1 is SGHRS and CDR2 YFSETQ. CDR3 length: 16 residues. This CDR3 is CASSFGTGGVITEAFF. CDR3 sequence (DNA): TGCGCCAGCAGCTTTGGGACAGGGGGCGTAATCACTGAAGCTTTCTTT. The full variable domain, with the rest looked up from reference TRBV5-1 and TRBJ1-1, is KAGVTQTPRYLIKTRGQQVTLSCSPISGHRSVSWYQQTPGQGLQFLFEYFSETQRNKGNFPGRFSGRQFSNSRSEMNVSTLELGDSALYLCASSFGTGGVITEAFFGQGTRLTVV.

This clonotype was found many times. CDR3 amino acids: CASSVGSSGAQETQYF. The CDR3, as DNA: TGTGCCAGCAGCGTCGGGTCTAGCGGGGCCCAAGAGACCCAGTACTTC. The J gene is TRBJ2-5, the V gene TRBV9; 9 nucleotides line up with TRBD2. The ends lost 2 bases at V and 1 base at J; junction bases unmatched: 6. In germline, CDR1 is SGDLS, CDR2 YYNGEE. CDR3 length: 16 amino acids.

This clonotype was recorded many times. The genes are TRBV14 and TRBJ2-5; no definite D call. Trimming pared 5 bases from V and 3 bases from J, leaving 16 bases between. Germline loops: CDR1 SGHDN, CDR2 FVKESK. This CDR3 comprises 15 residues. The CDR3 sequence: CASSYTVGSEETQYF. The CDR3 DNA is TGTGCCAGCAGCTATACAGTCGGGTCGGAAGAGACCCAGTACTTC.

In this sample, this clonotype turned up a few times. The genes are TRBV9 and TRBJ1-3, with a tentative D call TRBD1 (6 bases). Germline assignment: CDR1 SGDLS and CDR2 YYNGEE. V was cut by 1 base and J by 4 bases, with 21 bases left in between. The CDR3 extends over 18 amino acids. CDR3 in amino acids: CASSVNPPEAGVGNTIYF. For the CDR3, the DNA is TGTGCCAGCAGCGTAAACCCCCCCGAGGCAGGGGTAGGAAACACCATATATTTT.

This clonotype was detected many times. The chain links TRBV19 to TRBJ2-5; D tentatively reads TRBD1 or TRBD2 (6 bases each). The CDR3 consists of 16 residues. Germline V CDR1 and CDR2: LNHDA, SQIVND (reference sequence). The V end was cut by 6 bases, the J end by 0 bases, with 17 bases between. The DNA for the CDR3 is TGTGCCAGTAGCCCAGGGGAGGTCCCGTACCAAGAGACCCAGTACTTC. This sequence encodes CASSPGEVPYQETQYF. The entire variable domain, with the rest obtained from reference TRBV19 and TRBJ2-5, is as follows: DGGITQSPKYLFRKEGQNVTLSCEQNLNHDAMYWYRQDPGQGLRLIYYSQIVNDFQKGDIAEGYSVSREKKESFPLTVTSAQKNPTAFYLCASSPGEVPYQETQYFGPGTRLLVL.

This chain joins TRBV5-1 and TRBJ1-5, with D perhaps TRBD1 (5 bases). V was trimmed by 0 bases and J by 6 bases, leaving 13 bases between them. The CDR3 totals 15 residues. Germline CDR1 is SGHRS and CDR2 is YFSETQ. CDR3 amino acids: CASSLGGGFFQPQHF. In DNA, the CDR3 is TGCGCCAGCAGCTTGGGCGGGGGATTCTTTCAGCCCCAGCATTTT.

The chain combines TRBV13 with TRBJ2-1, with 7 nucleotides matching TRBD1. V shed 5 bases and J 1 base; nucleotides not matched to a gene: 5. Germline CDR1 and CDR2: PRHDT and FYEKMQ (reference sequence). The CDR3 has 15 amino acids. In nucleotides, the CDR3 is TGTGCCAGCAGCCGGACAGGTGGGTCCTACAATGAGCAGTTCTTC. Translated, it gives CASSRTGGSYNEQFF.

V is TRBV24-1 and J is TRBJ1-5, with 7 bases identical to TRBD1. J was trimmed by 5 bases and V by 5 bases; bases with no gene match: 11. The CDR3 is 16 amino acids. Germline lookup yields CDR1 KGHDR and CDR2 SFDVKD. The CDR3 nucleotides are TGTGCCACCAGTGCGCCGTGGGACAGCTCCGATCAGCCCCAGCATTTT. Its protein product is CATSAPWDSSDQPQHF.

This clonotype showed up many times. The chain uses TRBV20-1 and TRBJ2-7, with a tentative D call TRBD2 (5 bases). Germline CDR1 is DFQATT and CDR2 is SNEGSKA (reference sequence). Trimming shortened V by 7 bases and J by 2 bases, and 15 bases separated the two germline ends. The CDR3 sequence is 13 residues long. CDR3 sequence reads: CSGLLSGTYEQYF. CDR3 in DNA: TGCAGTGGGCTCTTGAGCGGCACCTACGAGCAGTACTTC.

In this sample, this clonotype turned up a few times. The chain uses TRBV6-1 and TRBJ1-1; the match to TRBD1 covers 8 bases. CDR3 length: 16 residues. The V gene's germline CDR1 is MNHNS and CDR2 SASEGT. Trimming at V came to 6 bases and at J to 5 bases, leaving 14 bases not matched to a gene. As DNA, the CDR3 is TGTGCCAGCAGCGAACCCATAACAGGGGGAGAAACTGAAGCTTTCTTT. It codes for CASSEPITGGETEAFF.

This clonotype was seen ten or more times. V gene TRBV25-1 combines with J gene TRBJ1-2; D possibly corresponds to TRBD1 (5 bases). CDR1 is MGHDK and CDR2 is SYGVNS in the germline V gene. The CDR3 has 13 amino acids. Trimming removed 2 bases from V and 7 bases from J, with 11 bases in between. CDR3 region: CASSELQGGGYTF. The CDR3 nucleotides read TGTGCCAGCAGTGAACTGCAGGGTGGTGGCTACACCTTC.

About this clonotype: Relative to the germline gene, one junction end is altered; a read error may explain this. The chain is built from TRBV12-5 and TRBJ1-1, with D perhaps matching TRBD1 (6 bases). The CDR3 contains 16 residues. The germline CDR1 and CDR2 sequences are LGHNT and FRNRAP. In DNA form, the CDR3 reads TGTGCTAGTGGTTTAGGAACGGGACAATGGAACCCTGAAGCTTCCTTT. This sequence encodes CASGLGTGQWNPEASF.

The chain is built from TRBV5-1 and TRBJ2-2; no clear D. This CDR3 has 13 amino acids. V was cut by 0 bases and J by 6 bases, with 6 bases left in between. Germline assignment: CDR1 SGHRS and CDR2 YFSETQ. The CDR3 nucleotides are TGCGCCAGCAGCTTGGACCCCCCCGGGGAGCTGTTTTTT. Protein product: CASSLDPPGELFF.

This clonotype was counted ten times or more. The chain has TRBV15 and TRBJ1-1, with D unresolved. V was clipped by 1 base and J by 4 bases, with 7 bases between them. The germline CDR1 and CDR2 sequences are LNHNV and YYDKDF (reference sequence). There are 13 residues in the CDR3. CDR3 amino acids: CATSRGASTEAFF. CDR3 bases: TGTGCCACCAGCAGAGGGGCCAGCACTGAAGCTTTCTTT.

V and J are TRBV12-3 or TRBV12-4 and TRBJ1-2, with D possibly TRBD1 on 5 matching bases. V was clipped by 0 bases and J by 7 bases, with 15 bases between them. The CDR3 is made up of 15 amino acids. The CDR3 coding sequence is TGTGCCAGCAGTTTAGCAGGGCAGGGAGGTGGTGGCTACACCTTC. Its protein is CASSLAGQGGGGYTF.

The chain has TRBV12-3 or TRBV12-4 and TRBJ1-1; 9 bases agree with TRBD1. Trimming cost V 6 bases and J 4 bases; bases outside gene matches: 9. The CDR3 has 15 residues. The CDR3 DNA follows: TGTGCCAGCAGGCGGAGACAGGGGGAAGGCACTGAAGCTTTCTTT. It translates to CASRRRQGEGTEAFF.

This chain uses TRBV10-2 with TRBJ1-5, with a weak D call TRBD1 (5 bases). V was trimmed by 3 bases and J by 6 bases, leaving 9 bases between them. Germline CDR1 and CDR2: WSHSY and SAAADI. This CDR3 contains 13 residues. CDR3 loop: CASSDWDGQPQHF. CDR3 DNA sequence: TGCGCCAGCAGTGACTGGGACGGTCAGCCCCAGCATTTT.

This clonotype was picked up a small number of times. The V call is TRBV5-1, the J call TRBJ2-1; 7 bases agree with TRBD1. Unmatched junction bases numbered 9, after V lost 2 bases and J lost 7 bases. This CDR3 region has 15 residues. Germline V lookup: CDR1 SGHRS, CDR2 YFSETQ. DNA for the CDR3: TGCGCCAGCAGCTTTTCGGGGACAGCTGGAAATGAGCAGTTCTTC. Translated, it gives CASSFSGTAGNEQFF.

This clonotype was picked up a small number of times. The V gene is TRBV5-1, the J gene TRBJ1-1, with TRBD1 identical over 7 bases. Germline loops: CDR1 SGHRS, CDR2 YFSETQ. The V segment lost 1 base and the J segment 2 bases; nucleotides outside the gene matches: 5. This CDR3 has 15 amino acids. The CDR3 coding sequence is TGCGCCAGCAGCTTGTTGACAGGGAGTAACACTGAAGCTTTCTTT. It is translated as CASSLLTGSNTEAFF. Full variable domain (missing parts from reference TRBV5-1 and TRBJ1-1): KAGVTQTPRYLIKTRGQQVTLSCSPISGHRSVSWYQQTPGQGLQFLFEYFSETQRNKGNFPGRFSGRQFSNSRSEMNVSTLELGDSALYLCASSLLTGSNTEAFFGQGTRLTVV.

In its sample, this clonotype was seen a few times. V usage is TRBV5-1 and J usage is TRBJ2-1; D is unclear. The length of the CDR3 is 15 residues. The V end lost 0 bases, the J end lost 8 bases, and 15 bases lay between the germline ends. The V gene's germline CDR1 is SGHRS and CDR2 YFSETQ. The CDR3 DNA reads as TGCGCCAGCAGCTTGGGTGGACCGCCCTTCGATGAGCAGTTCTTC. It encodes CASSLGGPPFDEQFF.

This clonotype came up a few times. This sequence joins TRBV4-1 and TRBJ1-1, with 7 bases identical to TRBD1. This CDR3 contains 16 residues. V dropped 2 bases and J dropped 5; count of bases not matched to a gene: 11. The germline CDR1 and CDR2 sequences are MGHRA and YSYEKL. In DNA, the CDR3 is TGCGCCAGCAGCCAACCTCAAAAAGACAGGGTTACTGAAGCTTTCTTT. It encodes CASSQPQKDRVTEAFF.

This clonotype was recorded at least ten times. The J gene is TRBJ1-2, the V gene TRBV9, with 8 nucleotides matching TRBD1. The CDR3 covers 14 residues. CDR1 and CDR2 from the germline V gene are SGDLS and YYNGEE. Trimming at V came to 2 bases and at J to 7 bases, leaving 7 bases not matched to a gene. The DNA of the CDR3 is TGTGCCAGCAGCGTCGAAAGACAGGGGTTTGGCTACACCTTC. Its translation: CASSVERQGFGYTF.

This chain uses TRBV4-1 with TRBJ2-7, with D possibly TRBD2 on 5 matching bases. The germline CDR1 and CDR2 sequences are MGHRA and YSYEKL. CDR3 size: 15 residues. V shed 1 base and J shed 0 bases, with 10 bases lying between them. The CDR3 loop is CASSQGVGSSYEQYF. The DNA for the CDR3 is TGCGCCAGCAGCCAAGGGGTTGGGAGCTCCTACGAGCAGTACTTC.

This clonotype was recorded many times. V is TRBV19 and J is TRBJ1-5; D remains ambiguous. V lost 3 bases and J 2 bases, leaving 11 bases between the germline ends. This CDR3 has 15 residues. Looked up from germline, CDR1 is LNHDA and CDR2 is SQIVND (reference sequence). The CDR3 sequence is CASSMVRIRNQPQHF. The CDR3 nucleotides read TGTGCCAGTAGTATGGTGCGGATACGCAATCAGCCCCAGCATTTT.